A single sample is the source of the 27 T cell receptor beta chains below, sequenced in a study of radiotherapy plus CTLA-4 blockade in lung cancer. Sequenced by immunoSEQ multiplex PCR; TCRdb stores in-frame clones only, minus some. This sample yields 80,000 or so clones, of which about 78% are seen a single time; 3.5% to 4.5% belongs to the top ten. The specimen comprised peripheral blood, sampled from a patient treated with radiotherapy plus ipilimumab. These receptors originate from a human donor with non-small cell lung cancer who had a partial response to radiotherapy plus ipilimumab. Some clones in this sample may be carry-over from other donors' samples.

This chain connects TRBV30 to TRBJ2-2; perhaps TRBD1 as D (6 bases). The germline gives CDR1 GTSNPN, CDR2 SVGIG (reference sequence). There are 14 residues in the CDR3. V lost 4 bases, J lost 3 bases, and 12 bases lay in between. DNA for the CDR3: TGTGCCTGGACCGGACAGCGCTACACCGGGGAGCTGTTTTTT. Translation gives CAWTGQRYTGELFF.

CDR3 nucleotides: TGTGCCAGCAGCCCTTCCTCGGACAAGAACACTGAAGCTTTCTTT. Encoded protein: CASSPSSDKNTEAFF. The chain recombines TRBV7-8 with TRBJ1-1, with D tentatively TRBD1 (5 bases). Germline loops: CDR1 SGHVS, CDR2 FQNEAQ. The CDR3 loop spans 15 amino acids. V lost 5 bases to trimming and J lost 1 base, with 14 bases between them.

This clone was detected only once. Its ends do not fully match the called genes, so a read error is possible. The J gene is TRBJ1-6, the V gene TRBV19; TRBD1 might be the D (5 bases). The germline CDR1 and CDR2 sequences are LNHDA and SQIVND (reference sequence). The CDR3 totals 15 residues. The CDR3 DNA reads TGTGCCAGTAGTAACCCCTCGGGGGATAATTCAGCCCTCCACTTT. It codes for CASSNPSGDNSALHF.

This clone was observed once. The same CDR3 also results from other DNA sequences found in this sample. The chain uses TRBV5-1 and TRBJ2-3; D perhaps matches TRBD2 (6 bases). From germline, CDR1 is SGHRS and CDR2 YFSETQ. Trimming left V 5 bases short and J 5 bases short, with 12 bases between. This CDR3 has 13 residues. The CDR3 here is CASSSSEGDTQYF. In DNA form, the CDR3 reads TGCGCCAGCAGTTCCTCGGAGGGAGATACGCAGTATTTT.

The chain is built from TRBV5-8 and TRBJ1-5; no clear D. The CDR3 runs 16 residues. Per germline, CDR1 SGHTS and CDR2 YDEGEE. Trimming removed 2 bases from V and 0 bases from J, with 12 bases in between. The CDR3 sequence is CASSLLSSLSNQPQHF. Here the CDR3 DNA reads TGTGCCAGCAGCTTACTCTCCTCACTTAGCAATCAGCCCCAGCATTTT.

This clone counts as medium-sized. This sequence joins TRBV9 and TRBJ2-1; 15 bases agree with TRBD2. Germline V gene sequence: CDR1 SGDLS, CDR2 YYNGEE. With V trimmed by 4 bases and J by 3 bases, 5 bases remained unmatched. The CDR3 runs to 17 residues. CDR3 in amino acids: CASSRRTSGRGYNEQFF. DNA of the CDR3: TGTGCCAGCAGCAGACGGACTAGCGGGAGGGGCTACAATGAGCAGTTCTTC.

Note on this clone: A junction end diverges from the germline sequence, so it may reflect a read error. This chain connects TRBV7-2 to TRBJ2-3; TRBD2 matches at 10 bases. CDR3 length: 17 amino acids. Germline V gene lookup returns CDR1 SGHTA and CDR2 FQGNSA. The CDR3: CASRLGASGGRTDTQYF. Written as DNA, the CDR3 is TGTGCCAGCAGGTTAGGGGCTAGCGGGGGTCGCACAGATACGCAGTATTTT.

The CDR3 reads CASSRRGASQETQYF. The DNA for the CDR3 is TGTGCCAGCAGCCGCCGGGGGGCCAGCCAAGAGACCCAGTACTTC. The V and J genes are TRBV6-5 and TRBJ2-5; possible D gene TRBD2, 7 bases. V gave up 6 bases and J gave up 1 base, with 15 bases separating them. There are 15 residues in the CDR3. Germline CDR1 MNHEY, CDR2 SVGAGI.

This clone was detected only a few times. The J gene is TRBJ2-7, the V gene TRBV6-5; 10 bases fit TRBD1. V trimming: 5 bases; J trimming: 3 bases; junction bases outside the gene matches: 4. Per the germline V gene, CDR1 is MNHEY and CDR2 is SVGAGI. This CDR3 is 14 amino acids long. The CDR3 DNA sequence: TGTGCCAGCAGTCAACGGACAGGGGGCTACGAGCAGTACTTC. Its protein product is CASSQRTGGYEQYF.

CDR3 sequence reads: CASSGGVRVNANTGELFF. CDR3 DNA: TGTGCCAGTAGCGGGGGGGTCCGGGTCAACGCGAACACCGGGGAGCTGTTTTTT. The chain links TRBV19 to TRBJ2-2, with 8 nucleotides matching TRBD2. Germline trimming cut 6 bases from V and 0 bases from J; bases unmatched to any gene: 12. CDR1 and CDR2 from the germline V gene are LNHDA and SQIVND (reference sequence). The CDR3 runs to 18 residues. The full variable domain, rest sourced from reference TRBV19 and TRBJ2-2, is DGGITQSPKYLFRKEGQNVTLSCEQNLNHDAMYWYRQDPGQGLRLIYYSQIVNDFQKGDIAEGYSVSREKKESFPLTVTSAQKNPTAFYLCASSGGVRVNANTGELFFGEGSRLTVL.

The genes are TRBV11-2 and TRBJ1-1, with D hard to call. Per germline, CDR1 SGHAT and CDR2 FQNNGV. The CDR3 length is 15 residues. V lost 0 bases to trimming and J lost 0 bases, with 8 bases between them. CDR3 loop: CASSLDMALNTEAFF. Here the CDR3 DNA reads TGTGCCAGCAGCTTAGATATGGCACTGAACACTGAAGCTTTCTTT.

The J gene is TRBJ1-2, the V gene TRBV7-2; TRBD1 matches at 8 bases. The CDR3 consists of 15 residues. After removal of 1 base from V and 6 bases from J, the junction contained 7 bases not matched to a gene. Germline CDR1 is SGHTA and CDR2 is FQGNSA. The CDR3 here is CASSLVAGGADGYTF. The CDR3 DNA reads as TGTGCCAGCAGCTTAGTGGCAGGGGGCGCCGATGGCTACACCTTC.

For the CDR3, the DNA is TGTGCCAGTAGAACGATGCAGTTCCCAACTGAAGCTTTCTTT. It is translated as CASRTMQFPTEAFF. V gene TRBV19 combines with J gene TRBJ1-1; no clear D. The CDR3 runs to 14 residues. V lost 6 bases and J lost 5, with 16 bases in between. Germline V CDR1 and CDR2: LNHDA, SQIVND (reference sequence).

V is TRBV2 and J is TRBJ1-5; D not resolved. The V gene's germline CDR1 is SNHLY and CDR2 FYNNEI. The CDR3 has 12 amino acids. Between the trimmed V and J ends, which lost 6 bases and 6 bases, there was a span of 9 bases. CDR3 bases: TGTGCCAGCAGCCCCACAGCTCAGCCCCAGCATTTT. Its translation: CASSPTAQPQHF.

The J gene is TRBJ2-3, the V gene TRBV19; possibly TRBD2 for D (6 bases). Trimming pared 3 bases from V and 3 bases from J, leaving 10 bases between. This CDR3 comprises 14 residues. The germline CDR1 and CDR2 sequences are LNHDA and SQIVND (reference sequence). The CDR3 coding sequence is TGTGCCAGTAGTATCCCGGGGGAAACAGATACGCAGTATTTT. Translation gives CASSIPGETDTQYF.

The V and J genes are TRBV27 and TRBJ1-2; possible D gene TRBD1, 6 bases. Trimming stripped 5 bases from V and 2 bases from J, with 12 bases between. CDR1 MNHEY and CDR2 SMNVEV come from the germline V gene (reference sequence). This CDR3 has 14 residues. The CDR3 sequence: CASSPHTGNYGYTF. The CDR3, as DNA: TGTGCCAGCAGTCCCCATACAGGGAACTATGGCTACACCTTC.

The chain links TRBV5-8 to TRBJ1-1, with unresolved D. Germline assignment: CDR1 SGHTS and CDR2 YDEGEE. V was clipped by 4 bases and J by 6 bases, with 19 bases between them. The CDR3 is 15 residues long. DNA of the CDR3: TGTGCCAGCAGCGTTTCTCAGGCGGGCTCGTCTGAAGCTTTCTTT. It is translated as CASSVSQAGSSEAFF.

This chain links TRBV6-1 with TRBJ2-1; TRBD2 matches at 9 bases. CDR1 is MNHNS, CDR2 SASEGT, per germline. J gave up 6 bases and V 3 bases, and 9 bases lay outside the gene matches. This CDR3 contains 16 residues. The CDR3 region has the DNA TGTGCCAGCAGTGATCGTAGCGGGAGTGCAAGCAATGAGCAGTTCTTC. Translation: CASSDRSGSASNEQFF.

The J gene is TRBJ2-2, the V gene TRBV5-1; D is unresolved. The CDR3 loop spans 15 amino acids. Trimming stripped 3 bases from V and 0 bases from J, with 9 bases between. Germline V CDR1 and CDR2: SGHRS, YFSETQ. This CDR3 is CASSSTSANTGELFF. The CDR3 bases are TGCGCCAGCAGCTCGACGAGCGCGAACACCGGGGAGCTGTTTTTT.

J is TRBJ2-5 and V is TRBV7-2, with 8 bases fitting TRBD2. Gene TRBJ2-7 matches the end of the DNA better, so the J call may be wrong. Germline assignment: CDR1 SGHTA and CDR2 FQGNSA. CDR3 length: 15 amino acids. The CDR3 is CASSLASGASYEQYF. The CDR3 DNA follows: TGTGCCAGCAGCTTAGCTAGCGGGGCCTCCTACGAGCAGTACTTC.

The chain has TRBV11-3 and TRBJ2-7; tentatively, D is TRBD1 (5 bases). V was trimmed by 1 base and J by 5 bases, leaving 12 bases between them. The CDR3 runs to 14 residues. CDR1 and CDR2 from the germline V gene are SGHNT and YENEEA. CDR3 residues: CASSLGRGSDEQYF. The DNA of the CDR3 is TGTGCCAGCAGCTTAGGAAGGGGCTCGGACGAGCAGTACTTC.

This clone was observed a handful of times. The chain employs TRBV18 and TRBJ2-5, with D tentatively TRBD2 (6 bases). The germline V and J ends were trimmed by 5 bases and 4 bases, with 11 bases remaining between them. Germline CDR1 reads KGHSH; CDR2 reads LQKENI. The CDR3 contains 13 residues. CDR3 residues: CASSLGGAETQYF. In DNA form, the CDR3 reads TGTGCCAGCTCATTGGGGGGTGCAGAGACCCAGTACTTC.

The V gene is TRBV10-3, the J gene TRBJ2-7, with 9 bases matching TRBD2. The germline CDR1 and CDR2 sequences are ENHRY and SYGVKD. The V gene end was trimmed by 6 bases and the J gene end by 2 bases; junction bases not matched to a gene: 2. The CDR3 spans 13 residues. The CDR3 nucleotides are TGTGCCATCAGGGGGACTAGCCCCTACGAGCAGTACTTC. Its protein product is CAIRGTSPYEQYF.

In this sample, this clone is medium-sized. The gene calls are TRBV19 and TRBJ2-5, with D perhaps matching TRBD1 (5 bases). The V gene's germline CDR1 is LNHDA and CDR2 SQIVND (reference sequence). With 3 bases removed from V and 5 bases from J, the gap between germline ends came to 7 bases. The CDR3 totals 12 residues. The CDR3 is CASSIAGETQYF. Written as DNA, the CDR3 is TGTGCCAGTAGTATCGCAGGGGAGACCCAGTACTTC. Based on the CDR3 plus reference TRBV19 and TRBJ2-5, the full variable domain is DGGITQSPKYLFRKEGQNVTLSCEQNLNHDAMYWYRQDPGQGLRLIYYSQIVNDFQKGDIAEGYSVSREKKESFPLTVTSAQKNPTAFYLCASSIAGETQYFGPGTRLLVL.

V is TRBV5-1 and J is TRBJ2-1; 7 nucleotides line up with TRBD2. The germline V gene encodes CDR1 SGHRS and CDR2 YFSETQ. J was trimmed by 3 bases and V by 3 bases; bases with no gene match: 21. This CDR3 spans 20 amino acids. The DNA of the CDR3 is TGCGCCAGCAGCTGGCCCACTGTGGCGGGGGACTCCCAGGGCTACAATGAGCAGTTCTTC. It is translated as CASSWPTVAGDSQGYNEQFF.

V and J are TRBV2 and TRBJ1-4, with a weak D call TRBD1 (5 bases). Between the trimmed V and J ends, which lost 3 bases and 10 bases, there was a span of 12 bases. CDR1 is SNHLY, CDR2 FYNNEI, per germline. This CDR3 region has 13 residues. The CDR3 sequence is CASSDRATLKLFF. In nucleotides, the CDR3 is TGTGCCAGCAGTGACAGGGCAACCCTAAAACTGTTTTTT.

This chain connects TRBV28 to TRBJ2-7, with 10 bases lining up with TRBD1. This CDR3 region has 15 residues. V was pared by 6 bases and J by 3 bases, with 8 bases of the junction left unmatched. Looked up from germline, CDR1 is MDHEN and CDR2 is SYDVKM. The DNA for the CDR3 is TGTGCCAGCAGACTAGGACAGGGGGGTTACTACGAGCAGTACTTC. Encoded protein: CASRLGQGGYYEQYF.